The clone carrying this T cell receptor (beta chain) came up a few times. Its antigen is not identified. This specimen belongs to a study of T cell repertoires in cytomegalovirus infection. MiXCR, applied by TCRdb to the reads, yields one record per CDR3 protein. The table has about 570,000 distinct CDR3 sequences, over 35% seen once; the top ten hold roughly 50%. This CDR3 comprises 15 residues. J lost 1 base, V lost 4 bases, and 6 bases had no gene match. Germline CDR1 SGHVS, CDR2 FNYEAQ. This chain joins TRBV7-6 and TRBJ2-7; 8 bases are shared with TRBD2. The sequences come from cultured PBMCs, collected from culture after CMV antigen stimulation. This receptor was obtained from a human donor in good health (CMV status not recorded). Some clones in this sample may be carry-over from other donors' samples. CDR3 amino acids: CASSSNSGASYEQYF. In DNA, the CDR3 is TGTGCCAGCAGCTCGAATAGCGGGGCATCCTACGAGCAGTACTTC.